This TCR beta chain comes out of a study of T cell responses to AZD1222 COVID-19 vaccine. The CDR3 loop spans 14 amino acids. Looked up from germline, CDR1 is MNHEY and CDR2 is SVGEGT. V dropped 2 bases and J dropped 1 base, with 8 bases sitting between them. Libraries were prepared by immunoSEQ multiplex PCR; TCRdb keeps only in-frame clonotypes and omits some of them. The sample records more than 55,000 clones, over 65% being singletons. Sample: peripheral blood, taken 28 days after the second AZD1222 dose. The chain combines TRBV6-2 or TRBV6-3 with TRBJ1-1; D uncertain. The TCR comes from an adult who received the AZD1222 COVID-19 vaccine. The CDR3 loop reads CASSYRQKNTEAFF. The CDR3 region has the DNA TGTGCCAGCAGTTACAGGCAGAAGAACACTGAAGCTTTCTTT.